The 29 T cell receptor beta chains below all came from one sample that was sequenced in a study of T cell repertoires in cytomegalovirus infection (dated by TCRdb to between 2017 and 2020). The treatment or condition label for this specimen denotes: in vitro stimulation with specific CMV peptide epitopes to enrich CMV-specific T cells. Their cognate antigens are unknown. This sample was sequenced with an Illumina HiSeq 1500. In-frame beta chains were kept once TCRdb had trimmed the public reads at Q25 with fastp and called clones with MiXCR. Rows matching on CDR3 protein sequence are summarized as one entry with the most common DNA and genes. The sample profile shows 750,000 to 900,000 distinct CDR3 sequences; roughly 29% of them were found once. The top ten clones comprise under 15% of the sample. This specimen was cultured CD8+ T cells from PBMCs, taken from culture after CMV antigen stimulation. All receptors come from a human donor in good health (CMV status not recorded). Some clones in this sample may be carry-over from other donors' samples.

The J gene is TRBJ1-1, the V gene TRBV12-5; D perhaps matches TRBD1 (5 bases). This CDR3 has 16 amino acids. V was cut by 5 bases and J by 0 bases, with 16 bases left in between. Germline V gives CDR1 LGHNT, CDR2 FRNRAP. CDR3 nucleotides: TGTGCTAGTGGTCCACCCCCGGGACTGATGAACACTGAAGCTTTCTTT. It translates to CASGPPPGLMNTEAFF.

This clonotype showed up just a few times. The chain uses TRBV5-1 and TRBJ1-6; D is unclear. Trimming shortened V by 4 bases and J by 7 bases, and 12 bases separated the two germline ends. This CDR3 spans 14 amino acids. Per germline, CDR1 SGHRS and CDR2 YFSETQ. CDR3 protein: CASSTGDVNSPLHF. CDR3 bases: TGCGCCAGCAGCACGGGAGACGTCAATTCACCCCTCCACTTT.

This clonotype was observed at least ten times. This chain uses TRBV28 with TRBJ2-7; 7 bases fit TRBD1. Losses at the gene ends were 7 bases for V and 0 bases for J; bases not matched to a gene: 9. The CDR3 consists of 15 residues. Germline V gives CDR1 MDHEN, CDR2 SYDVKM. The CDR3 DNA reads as TGTGCCAGCAACCCCGGGTGGGACAGCTCCTACGAGCAGTACGTC. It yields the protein CASNPGWDSSYEQYV.

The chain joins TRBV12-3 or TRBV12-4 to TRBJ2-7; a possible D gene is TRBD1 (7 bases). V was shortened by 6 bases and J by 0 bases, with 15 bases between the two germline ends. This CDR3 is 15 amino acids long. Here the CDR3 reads CASSLRGTASYEQYV. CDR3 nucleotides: TGTGCCAGCAGCCTTCGCGGGACAGCCTCCTACGAGCAGTACGTC.

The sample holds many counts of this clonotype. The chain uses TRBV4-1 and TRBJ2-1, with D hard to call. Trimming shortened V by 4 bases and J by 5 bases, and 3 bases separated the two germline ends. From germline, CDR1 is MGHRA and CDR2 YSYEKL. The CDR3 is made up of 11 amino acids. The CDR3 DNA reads TGCGCCAGCAGCCTGCACAATGAGCAGTTCTTC. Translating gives CASSLHNEQFF.

The CDR3: CASSPTPLDPEAFF. The CDR3 nucleotides read TGTGCCAGCAGTCCGACACCGCTTGACCCTGAAGCTTTCTTT. V and J are TRBV27 and TRBJ1-1; D is undetermined. Per germline, CDR1 MNHEY and CDR2 SMNVEV (reference sequence). The V end was cut by 5 bases, the J end by 6 bases, with 16 bases between. This CDR3 is 14 amino acids long.

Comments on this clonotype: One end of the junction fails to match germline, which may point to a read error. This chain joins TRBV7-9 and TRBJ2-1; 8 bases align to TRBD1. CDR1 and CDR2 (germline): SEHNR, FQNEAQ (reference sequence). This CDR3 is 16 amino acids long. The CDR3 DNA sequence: TGTGTCAGCAGCACCGGGACAGGAGCCACCTACAATGAGCAGTTCTTC. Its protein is CVSSTGTGATYNEQFF.

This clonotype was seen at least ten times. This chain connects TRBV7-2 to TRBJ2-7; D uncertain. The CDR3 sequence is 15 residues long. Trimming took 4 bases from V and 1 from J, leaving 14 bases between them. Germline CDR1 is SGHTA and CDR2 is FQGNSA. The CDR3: CASSSSPLGSYEQYF. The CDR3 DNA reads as TGTGCCAGCAGCTCATCCCCCCTCGGGTCCTACGAGCAGTACTTC.

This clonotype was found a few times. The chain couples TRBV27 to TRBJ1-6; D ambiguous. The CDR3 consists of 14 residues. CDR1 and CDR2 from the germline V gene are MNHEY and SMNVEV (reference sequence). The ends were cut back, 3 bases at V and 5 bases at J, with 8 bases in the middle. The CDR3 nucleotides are TGTGCCAGCAGTTTGAGGGAGGATAATTCACCCCTCCACTTT. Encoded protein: CASSLREDNSPLHF.

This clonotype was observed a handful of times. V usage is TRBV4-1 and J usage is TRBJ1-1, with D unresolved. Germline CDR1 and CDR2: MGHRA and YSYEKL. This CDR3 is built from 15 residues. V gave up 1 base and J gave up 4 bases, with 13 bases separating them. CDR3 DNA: TGCGCCAGCAGCCAAGTAAGGACTCGGGGCACTGAAGCTTTCTTT. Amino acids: CASSQVRTRGTEAFF.

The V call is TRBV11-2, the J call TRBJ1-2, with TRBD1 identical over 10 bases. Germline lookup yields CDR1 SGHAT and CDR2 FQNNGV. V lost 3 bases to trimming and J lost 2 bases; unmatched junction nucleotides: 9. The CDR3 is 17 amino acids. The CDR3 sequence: CASSFFPRDRGNYGYTF. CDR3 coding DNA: TGTGCCAGCAGCTTTTTTCCCCGGGACAGGGGAAACTATGGCTACACCTTC.

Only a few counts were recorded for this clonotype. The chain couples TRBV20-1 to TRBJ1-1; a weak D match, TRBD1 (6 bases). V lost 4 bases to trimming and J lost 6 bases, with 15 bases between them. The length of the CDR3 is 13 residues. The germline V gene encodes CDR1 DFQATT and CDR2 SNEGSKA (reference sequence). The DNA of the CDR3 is TGCAGTGCTATCCACAGGGAGAATGCTGAAGCTTTCTTT. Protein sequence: CSAIHRENAEAFF.

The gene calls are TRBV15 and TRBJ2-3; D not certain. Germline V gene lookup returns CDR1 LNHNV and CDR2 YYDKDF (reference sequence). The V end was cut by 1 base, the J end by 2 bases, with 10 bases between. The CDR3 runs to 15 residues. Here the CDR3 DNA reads TGTGCCACCAGCAGAGTTGTACTACCCACAGATACGCAGTATTTT. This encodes CATSRVVLPTDTQYF.

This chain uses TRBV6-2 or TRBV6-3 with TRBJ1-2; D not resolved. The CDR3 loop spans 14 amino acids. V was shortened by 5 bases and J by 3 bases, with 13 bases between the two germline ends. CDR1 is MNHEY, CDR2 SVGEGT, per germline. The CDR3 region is CASSQGLLHYGYTF. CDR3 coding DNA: TGTGCCAGCAGTCAAGGACTCCTCCACTATGGCTACACCTTC.

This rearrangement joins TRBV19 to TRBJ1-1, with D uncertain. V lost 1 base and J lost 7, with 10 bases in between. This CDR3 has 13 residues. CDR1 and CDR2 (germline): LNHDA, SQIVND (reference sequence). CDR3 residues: CASSIGTGLEAFF. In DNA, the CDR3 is TGTGCCAGTAGTATAGGAACGGGCCTTGAAGCTTTCTTT.

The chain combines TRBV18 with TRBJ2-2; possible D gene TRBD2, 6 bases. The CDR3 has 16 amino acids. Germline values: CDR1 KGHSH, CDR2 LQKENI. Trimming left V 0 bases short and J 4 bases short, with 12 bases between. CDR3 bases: TGTGCCAGCTCACCACCTGCGGGAAGTGGCACCGGGGAGCTGTTTTTT. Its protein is CASSPPAGSGTGELFF.

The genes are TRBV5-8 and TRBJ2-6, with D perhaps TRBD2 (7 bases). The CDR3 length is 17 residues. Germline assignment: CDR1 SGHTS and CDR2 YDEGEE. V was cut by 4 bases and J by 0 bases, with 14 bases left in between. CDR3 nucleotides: TGTGCCAGCAGCCCCTGGGGAGGGGGCTCTGGGGCCAACGTCCTGACTTTC. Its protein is CASSPWGGGSGANVLTF.

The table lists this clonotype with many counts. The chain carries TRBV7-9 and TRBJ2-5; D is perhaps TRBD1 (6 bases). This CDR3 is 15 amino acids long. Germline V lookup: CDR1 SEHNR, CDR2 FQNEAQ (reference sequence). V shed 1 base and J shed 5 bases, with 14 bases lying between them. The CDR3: CASSLGSTGQETQYF. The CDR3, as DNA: TGTGCCAGCAGCTTAGGTTCGACAGGTCAGGAGACCCAGTACTTC.

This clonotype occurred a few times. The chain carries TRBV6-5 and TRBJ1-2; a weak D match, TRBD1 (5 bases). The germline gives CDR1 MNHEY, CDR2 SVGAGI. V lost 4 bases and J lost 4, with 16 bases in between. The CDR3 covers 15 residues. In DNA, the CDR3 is TGTGCCAGCAGTTCGGGACCCCCGAGCCCCTATGGCTACACCTTC. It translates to CASSSGPPSPYGYTF.

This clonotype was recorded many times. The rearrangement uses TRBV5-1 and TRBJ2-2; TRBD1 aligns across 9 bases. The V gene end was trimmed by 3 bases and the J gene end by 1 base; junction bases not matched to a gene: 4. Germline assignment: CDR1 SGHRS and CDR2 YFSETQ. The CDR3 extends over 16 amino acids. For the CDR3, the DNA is TGCGCCAGCAGCTGGCCGGGACAGGGGAACACCGGGGAGCTGTTTTTT. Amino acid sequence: CASSWPGQGNTGELFF.

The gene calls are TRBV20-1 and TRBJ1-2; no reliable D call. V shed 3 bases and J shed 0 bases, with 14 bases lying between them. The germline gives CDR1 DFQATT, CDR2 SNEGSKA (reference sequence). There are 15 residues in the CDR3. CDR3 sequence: CSASSRLDTNYGYTF. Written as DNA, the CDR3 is TGCAGTGCTAGCTCCCGTCTCGATACTAACTATGGCTACACCTTC.

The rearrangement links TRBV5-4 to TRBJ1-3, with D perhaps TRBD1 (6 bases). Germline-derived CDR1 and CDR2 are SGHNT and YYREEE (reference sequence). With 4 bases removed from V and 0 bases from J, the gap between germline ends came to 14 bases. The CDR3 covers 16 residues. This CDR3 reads CASSTEGGVSGNTIYF. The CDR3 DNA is TGTGCCAGCAGCACGGAAGGGGGGGTCTCTGGAAACACCATATATTTT.

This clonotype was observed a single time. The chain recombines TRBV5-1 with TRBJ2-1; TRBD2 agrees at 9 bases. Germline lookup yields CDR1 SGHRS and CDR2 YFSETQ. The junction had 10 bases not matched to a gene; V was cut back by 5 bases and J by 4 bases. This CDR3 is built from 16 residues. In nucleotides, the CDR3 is TGCGCCAGCAGACCACCCGCGGGGGGGGTATACAATGAGCAGTTCTTC. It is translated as CASRPPAGGVYNEQFF.

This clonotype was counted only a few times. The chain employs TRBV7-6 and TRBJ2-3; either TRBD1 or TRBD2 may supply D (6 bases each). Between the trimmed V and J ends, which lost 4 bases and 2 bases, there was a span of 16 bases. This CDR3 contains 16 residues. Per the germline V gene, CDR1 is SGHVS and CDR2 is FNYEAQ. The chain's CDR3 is CASSSLAGHTTDTQYF. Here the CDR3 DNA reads TGTGCCAGCAGCTCACTCGCGGGACATACCACAGATACGCAGTATTTT.

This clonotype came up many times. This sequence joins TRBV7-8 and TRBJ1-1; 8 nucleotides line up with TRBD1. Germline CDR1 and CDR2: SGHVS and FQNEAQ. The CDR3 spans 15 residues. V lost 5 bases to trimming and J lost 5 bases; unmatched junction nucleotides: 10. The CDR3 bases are TGTGCCAGCAGCACTTCGAGACAGGGGTTAACTGAAGCTTTCTTT. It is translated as CASSTSRQGLTEAFF. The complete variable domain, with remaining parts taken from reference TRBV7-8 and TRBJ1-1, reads GAGVSQSPRYKVAKRGQDVALRCDPISGHVSLFWYQQALGQGPEFLTYFQNEAQLDKSGLPSDRFFAERPEGSVSTLKIQRTQQEDSAVYLCASSTSRQGLTEAFFGQGTRLTVV.

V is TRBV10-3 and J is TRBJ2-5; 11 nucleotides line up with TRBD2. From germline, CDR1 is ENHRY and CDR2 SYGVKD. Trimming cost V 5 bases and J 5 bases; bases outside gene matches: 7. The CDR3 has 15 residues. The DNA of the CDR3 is TGTGCCATCAGTTTAGCGGGGGGGCCTGGCGAGACCCAGTACTTC. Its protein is CAISLAGGPGETQYF.

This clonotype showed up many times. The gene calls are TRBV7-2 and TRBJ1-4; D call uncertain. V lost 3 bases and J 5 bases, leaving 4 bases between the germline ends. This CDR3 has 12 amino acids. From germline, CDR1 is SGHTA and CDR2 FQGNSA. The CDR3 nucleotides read TGTGCCAGCAGCTTCCTAAATGAAAAACTGTTTTTT. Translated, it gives CASSFLNEKLFF. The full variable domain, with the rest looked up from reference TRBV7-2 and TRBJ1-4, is GAGVSQSPSNKVTEKGKDVELRCDPISGHTALYWYRQSLGQGLEFLIYFQGNSAPDKSGLPSDRFSAERTGGSVSTLTIQRTQQEDSAVYLCASSFLNEKLFFGSGTQLSVL.

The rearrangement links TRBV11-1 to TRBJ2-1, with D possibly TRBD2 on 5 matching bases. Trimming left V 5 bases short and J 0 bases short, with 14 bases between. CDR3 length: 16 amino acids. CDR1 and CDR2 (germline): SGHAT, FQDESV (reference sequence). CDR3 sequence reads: CASSPWIGSSYNEQFF. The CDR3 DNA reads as TGTGCCAGCAGCCCTTGGATAGGGAGCTCCTACAATGAGCAGTTCTTC.

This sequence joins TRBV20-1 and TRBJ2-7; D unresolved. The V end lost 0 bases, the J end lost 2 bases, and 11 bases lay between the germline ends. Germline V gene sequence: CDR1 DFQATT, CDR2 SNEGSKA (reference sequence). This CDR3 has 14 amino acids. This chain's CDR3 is CSARDPGKTYEQYF. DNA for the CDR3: TGCAGTGCTAGAGATCCGGGCAAGACCTACGAGCAGTACTTC.